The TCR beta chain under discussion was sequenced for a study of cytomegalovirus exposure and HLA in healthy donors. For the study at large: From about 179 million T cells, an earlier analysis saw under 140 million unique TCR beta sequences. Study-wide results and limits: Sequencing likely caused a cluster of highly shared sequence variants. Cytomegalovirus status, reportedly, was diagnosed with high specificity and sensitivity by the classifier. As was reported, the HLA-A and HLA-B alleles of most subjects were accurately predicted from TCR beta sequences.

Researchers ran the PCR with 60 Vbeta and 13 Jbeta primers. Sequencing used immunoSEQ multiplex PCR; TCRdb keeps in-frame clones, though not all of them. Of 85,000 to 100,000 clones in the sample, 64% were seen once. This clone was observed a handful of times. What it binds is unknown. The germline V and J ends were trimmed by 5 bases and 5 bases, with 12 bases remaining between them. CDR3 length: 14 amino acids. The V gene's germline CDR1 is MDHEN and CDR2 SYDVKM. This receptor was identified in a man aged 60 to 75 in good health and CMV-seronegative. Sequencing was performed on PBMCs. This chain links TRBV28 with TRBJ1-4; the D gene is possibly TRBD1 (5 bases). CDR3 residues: CASSTQDVNEKLFF. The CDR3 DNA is TGTGCCAGCAGTACACAGGACGTAAATGAAAAACTGTTTTTT.